These 17 T cell receptor beta chains originate from one sample sequenced in a study of blood T cell repertoires in COVID-19 (dated by TCRdb to about 2020). The receptor library was made with the immunoSEQ multiplex PCR assay. Drawn from immuneACCESS, this table holds only the in-frame rearrangements with V and J called that TCRdb kept. Clones are partly lost; checked studies trace under half to an unresolved V gene and leave the rest unexplained. The sample table records about 210,000 clones; approximately 90% of these occur just once. The ten biggest clones cover less than 1.5% of the sample. The specimen was PBMCs or T cells enriched from blood (not recorded which). The receptors originated from a man aged 25 to 45 who had recovered from COVID-19.

The table lists this clone with a count of one. This chain connects TRBV3-1 (or the pseudogene TRBV3-2) to TRBJ1-2, with a possible D match to TRBD1 (6 bases). The CDR3 loop spans 17 amino acids. CDR1 and CDR2 from the germline V gene are LGHDT and YNNKEL (reference sequence). The V and J ends lost 1 base and 2 bases respectively, with 17 bases between them. CDR3 nucleotides: TGTGCCAGCAGCCAAGGGGGGCCCGAAGCCCAAAACTATGGCTACACCTTC. Translating it yields CASSQGGPEAQNYGYTF.

CDR3 in DNA: TGTGCCAGCAGTTCCGGGACAGGGGAGAGCTACACCTTC. Protein: CASSSGTGESYTF. The chain links TRBV28 to TRBJ1-2, with 10 bases identical to TRBD1. Losses at the gene ends were 4 bases for V and 9 bases for J; bases not matched to a gene: 5. The germline CDR1 and CDR2 sequences are MDHEN and SYDVKM. The CDR3 consists of 13 residues.

The chain links TRBV4-1 to TRBJ2-7; the D gene is possibly TRBD1 (6 bases). This CDR3 has 18 amino acids. From germline, CDR1 is MGHRA and CDR2 YSYEKL. The ends were cut back, 1 base at V and 1 base at J, with 20 bases in the middle. The CDR3 sequence: CASSQGPEAGETSYEQYF. The CDR3 DNA follows: TGCGCCAGCAGCCAAGGTCCCGAGGCAGGGGAGACGTCCTACGAGCAGTACTTC.

The chain joins TRBV7-8 to TRBJ2-7; TRBD2 matches at 13 bases. The germline CDR1 and CDR2 sequences are SGHVS and FQNEAQ. V lost 4 bases to trimming and J lost 1 base; unmatched junction nucleotides: 7. The CDR3 has 17 amino acids. In nucleotides, the CDR3 is TGTGCCAGCAGCTCAGGACTAGCGGGGGCCTTATCCTACGAGCAGTACTTC. It encodes CASSSGLAGALSYEQYF.

Note on this clone: One junction end disagrees with the germline gene, perhaps due to a read error. This rearrangement joins TRBV7-7 to TRBJ2-7; 10 nucleotides agree with TRBD2. This CDR3 has 15 amino acids. Germline V gives CDR1 SSHAT, CDR2 FNYEAQ (reference sequence). This CDR3 reads CASSLKLAGQFEQYF. The CDR3 DNA follows: TGTGCTAGCAGCTTAAAACTAGCGGGACAGTTCGAGCAGTACTTC.

This clone came up once. CDR3 sequence reads: CASSIGVTSGYNEQFF. For the CDR3, the DNA is TGTGCCAGCAGCATCGGAGTTACATCAGGGTACAATGAGCAGTTCTTC. The V and J genes are TRBV9 and TRBJ2-1; perhaps TRBD1 as D (5 bases). Germline CDR1 and CDR2: SGDLS and YYNGEE. Trimming removed 4 bases from V and 4 bases from J, with 18 bases in between. This CDR3 contains 16 residues.

A few counts support this clone. The DNA for the CDR3 is TGCGCCAGCAGCTTGACTAGCGGGGGGCATTACAATGAGCAGTTCTTC. Amino acids: CASSLTSGGHYNEQFF. The chain couples TRBV5-1 to TRBJ2-1; TRBD2 aligns across 12 bases. CDR3 length: 16 residues. V trimming: 1 base; J trimming: 4 bases; junction bases outside the gene matches: 3. The germline V gene has CDR1 SGHRS and CDR2 YFSETQ.

The CDR3 protein is CASSPTSGSTDTQYF. The CDR3, as DNA: TGTGCCAGCAGCCCAACTAGCGGGAGCACAGATACGCAGTATTTT. The V and J genes are TRBV11-2 and TRBJ2-3; 9 positions match TRBD2. V lost 5 bases to trimming and J lost 0 bases; unmatched junction nucleotides: 3. The length of the CDR3 is 15 residues. Germline lookup yields CDR1 SGHAT and CDR2 FQNNGV.

This clone was found once. J is TRBJ2-4 and V is TRBV5-5; TRBD2 matches at 14 bases. CDR1 SGHKS and CDR2 YYEKEE come from the germline V gene (reference sequence). The ends lost 4 bases at V and 0 bases at J; junction bases unmatched: 6. The CDR3 is made up of 18 amino acids. Written as DNA, the CDR3 is TGTGCCAGCAGCACCGGGACTAGCGGGAGCGAAGCCAAAAACATTCAGTACTTC. It translates to CASSTGTSGSEAKNIQYF.

The CDR3 nucleotides read TGCAGCGCCGGGACTAGCGAAGTAGATACGCAGTATTTT. Translating it yields CSAGTSEVDTQYF. This chain connects TRBV29-1 to TRBJ2-3, with 10 positions matching TRBD2. V lost 7 bases and J lost 5; bases outside the gene matches: 6. The CDR3 is made up of 13 amino acids. Germline V gene data show CDR1 as SQVTM and CDR2 as ANQGSEA.

The chain joins TRBV11-2 to TRBJ2-2; 7 bases align to TRBD1. With 2 bases clipped from V and 4 bases from J, the junction kept 4 bases outside the gene matches. This CDR3 has 15 amino acids. From germline, CDR1 is SGHAT and CDR2 FQNNGV. As DNA, the CDR3 is TGTGCCAGCAGCTTACCCGACAGGGTCACCGGGGAGCTGTTTTTT. As protein: CASSLPDRVTGELFF.

The genes are TRBV12-2 and TRBJ1-5; the tabulated D call, TRBD1, remains unverified against the DNA. TRBV12-2 is tagged as a pseudogene. The length of the CDR3 is 20 residues. This CDR3 reads CASRLARRGKQGSINQPQHF. CDR3 in DNA: TGTGCAAGTCGCTTAGCCCGAAGGGGGAAACAGGGGTCGATTAATCAGCCCCAGCATTTT.

The chain uses TRBV29-1 and TRBJ1-1, with 7 bases lining up with TRBD1. The V segment lost 6 bases and the J segment 4 bases; nucleotides outside the gene matches: 5. This CDR3 is 12 amino acids long. The V gene's germline CDR1 is SQVTM and CDR2 ANQGSEA. CDR3 DNA: TGCAGCGTAAGACAGGGAGGCACTGAAGCTTTCTTT. This translates into CSVRQGGTEAFF.

This clone was seen just once. This chain joins TRBV3-1 (or the pseudogene TRBV3-2) and TRBJ1-1; 8 nucleotides line up with TRBD1. Trimming at V came to 4 bases and at J to 1 base, leaving 5 bases not matched to a gene. Per the germline V gene, CDR1 is LGHDT and CDR2 is YNNKEL (reference sequence). The CDR3 totals 15 residues. The CDR3 protein is CASSLRTGPNTEAFF. CDR3 DNA sequence: TGTGCCAGCAGCCTCAGGACAGGGCCGAACACTGAAGCTTTCTTT.

A single count supports this clone. The genes are TRBV7-9 and TRBJ2-1, with 13 bases that match TRBD2. The CDR3 covers 19 residues. Germline V gene lookup returns CDR1 SEHNR and CDR2 FQNEAQ (reference sequence). J lost 0 bases, V lost 6 bases, and 11 bases had no gene match. DNA for the CDR3: TGTGCCAGCAGTTCTACTAGCGGGAGGGCAGGCGGCTCCTACAATGAGCAGTTCTTC. Translated, it gives CASSSTSGRAGGSYNEQFF. The entire variable domain, with the rest obtained from reference TRBV7-9 and TRBJ2-1, is as follows: DTGVSQNPRHKITKRGQNVTFRCDPISEHNRLYWYRQTLGQGPEFLTYFQNEAQLEKSRLLSDRFSAERPKGSFSTLEIQRTEQGDSAMYLCASSSTSGRAGGSYNEQFFGPGTRLTVL.

The chain employs TRBV3-1 (or the pseudogene TRBV3-2) and TRBJ2-3; 13 positions agree with TRBD2. Germline assignment: CDR1 LGHDT and CDR2 YNNKEL (reference sequence). The CDR3 runs to 18 residues. Trimming at V came to 2 bases and at J to 0 bases, leaving 5 bases not matched to a gene. The CDR3 loop is CASSQRLAGGRSTDTQYF. CDR3 bases: TGTGCCAGCAGCCAAAGACTAGCGGGGGGCCGTAGCACAGATACGCAGTATTTT.

The gene calls are TRBV24-1 and TRBJ1-6, with 7 bases aligning to TRBD1. J gave up 5 bases and V 2 bases, and 14 bases lay outside the gene matches. Germline V gene lookup returns CDR1 KGHDR and CDR2 SFDVKD. The CDR3 sequence is 19 residues long. CDR3 sequence reads: CATSDYLGDSRQNNSPLHF. CDR3 DNA sequence: TGTGCCACCAGTGATTATCTTGGGGACAGCCGGCAGAATAATTCACCCCTCCACTTT.